This T cell receptor beta chain was profiled in a study of blood T cells in healthy people across ages. Study-wide background: When template switching was applied, about one barcoded beta molecule was captured per two T cells. General study results and limits: CMV infection status of these donors was not known.

This clonotype was picked up a small number of times. Its target is unknown. PCR was performed a second time for roughly 7 to 12 cycles using a sample-barcoded 5' primer and a J-beta primer mix. A template-switch adaptor containing 12 random nucleotides labeled each cDNA molecule. A single record per CDR3 protein comes from TCRdb applying MiXCR to the 5' RACE reads. The sample shows 2 million or so distinct CDR3 sequences, 49% of them seen only once. Sample: blood. The sequence derives from a woman in her thirties or forties in good health.

CDR3 nucleotide sequence: TGTGCCAGCAGTAGTGTCCCCGGAGGAACCCAGTACTTC. It yields the protein CASSSVPGGTQYF. The chain employs TRBV27 and TRBJ2-5; D is possibly TRBD2 (5 bases). Trimming removed 5 bases at V and 8 bases at J, with 15 bases between. The germline CDR1 and CDR2 sequences are MNHEY and SMNVEV (reference sequence). The CDR3 has 13 amino acids.